The 20 T cell receptor beta chains below all came from one sample that was sequenced in a study of shared clonotypes between healthy human individuals. CD45RO-negative cells were positively selected for CCR7, leaving out terminally differentiated effector memory CD45RA+ cells. Repertoires were generated with immunoSEQ multiplex PCR, while TCRdb's copy carries only in-frame clones and drops some. The sample lists about 2.1 million clones; about 93% were seen once. Sequencing used naive CD8+ T cells from PBMCs. The receptors were sampled from a young man in good health. Some clones in this sample may be carry-over from other donors' samples.

Only one count was recorded for this clone. The rearrangement links TRBV27 to TRBJ2-5; the D gene is possibly TRBD1 (5 bases). The V gene lost 5 bases and the J gene lost 1 base, with 14 bases spanning the gap. Germline CDR1 and CDR2: MNHEY and SMNVEV (reference sequence). CDR3 length: 15 amino acids. As DNA, the CDR3 is TGTGCCAGCAGTCCATCCTTTCAGGGCCAAGAGACCCAGTACTTC. Its protein is CASSPSFQGQETQYF.

The CDR3 sequence: CASSHPSGSAVAGELFF. For the CDR3, the DNA is TGCGCCAGCAGCCACCCTAGCGGGAGCGCCGTGGCCGGGGAGCTGTTTTTT. The chain joins TRBV5-1 to TRBJ2-2, with 10 bases fitting TRBD2. The CDR3 sequence is 17 residues long. Germline trimming cut 4 bases from V and 6 bases from J; bases unmatched to any gene: 12. Germline CDR1 SGHRS, CDR2 YFSETQ.

As for this clone: Additional DNA sequences in this sample encode the identical CDR3. The chain joins TRBV11-2 to TRBJ2-1; D unclear. CDR3 size: 11 residues. The ends were cut back, 3 bases at V and 7 bases at J, with 4 bases in the middle. Germline V lookup: CDR1 SGHAT, CDR2 FQNNGV. The CDR3 bases are TGTGCCAGCAGCTTTGGTAATGAGCAGTTCTTC. This codes for CASSFGNEQFF. The variable domain in full, completed from reference TRBV11-2 and TRBJ2-1, reads EAGVAQSPRYKIIEKRQSVAFWCNPISGHATLYWYQQILGQGPKLLIQFQNNGVVDDSQLPKDRFSAERLKGVDSTLKIQPAKLEDSAVYLCASSFGNEQFFGPGTRLTVL.

This chain connects TRBV19 to TRBJ1-5, with D maybe TRBD1 (5 bases). V gave up 2 bases and J gave up 4 bases, with 9 bases separating them. Germline lookup yields CDR1 LNHDA and CDR2 SQIVND (reference sequence). CDR3 size: 14 residues. CDR3 sequence: CASSISRQNQPQHF. CDR3 sequence (DNA): TGTGCCAGTAGTATATCCAGACAGAATCAGCCCCAGCATTTT.

This clone was counted once. The CDR3 DNA reads TGTGCCAGCAGTGGCGCGGCCCCAAACTACAATGAGCAGTTCTTC. The encoded protein is CASSGAAPNYNEQFF. The chain couples TRBV6-6 to TRBJ2-1; D gene ambiguous. This CDR3 is 15 amino acids long. Between the trimmed V and J ends, which lost 5 bases and 3 bases, there was a span of 14 bases. Germline V CDR1 and CDR2: MNHNY, SVGAGI (reference sequence).

CDR3 residues: CASSIMGPHYEQYF. The CDR3 DNA follows: TGTGCCAGCAGCATCATGGGACCCCATTACGAGCAGTACTTC. The genes are TRBV21-1 and TRBJ2-7. TRBV21-1 is flagged as a pseudogene. The CDR3 is 14 residues long.

The CDR3 DNA follows: TGTGCCAGCAGCTTTTTCCGAGGACAGGACCCTCACAATGAGCAGTTCTTC. Its translation: CASSFFRGQDPHNEQFF. This rearrangement joins TRBV7-9 to TRBJ2-1; TRBD1 agrees at 7 bases. V lost 3 bases and J lost 5; bases outside the gene matches: 13. CDR1 is SEHNR and CDR2 is FQNEAQ in the germline V gene (reference sequence). CDR3 length: 17 amino acids.

This chain links TRBV27 with TRBJ2-1; a weak D match, TRBD1 (5 bases). The CDR3 runs to 19 residues. CDR1 is MNHEY and CDR2 is SMNVEV in the germline V gene (reference sequence). V gave up 4 bases and J gave up 6 bases, with 28 bases separating them. CDR3 sequence reads: CASSSPPLILDKVPNEQFF. The CDR3 DNA sequence: TGTGCCAGCAGTTCCCCTCCTCTCATCCTGGACAAGGTCCCCAATGAGCAGTTCTTC.

This chain joins TRBV6-1 and TRBJ1-6; D not resolved. Trimming shortened V by 7 bases and J by 9 bases, and 19 bases separated the two germline ends. From germline, CDR1 is MNHNS and CDR2 SASEGT. The CDR3 runs 15 residues. CDR3 DNA: TGTGCCAGCACCTCCGGAGGAGGGTGGGGTTCACCCCTCCACTTT. This translates into CASTSGGGWGSPLHF.

The V gene is TRBV28, the J gene TRBJ2-3; TRBD1 aligns across 7 bases. The V gene's germline CDR1 is MDHEN and CDR2 SYDVKM. Trimming cost V 5 bases and J 6 bases; bases outside gene matches: 14. The CDR3 is 16 amino acids. CDR3 in amino acids: CASSSRGGSGRDTQYF. In DNA, the CDR3 is TGTGCCAGCAGTAGCCGAGGGGGCTCAGGACGGGATACGCAGTATTTT.

This clone was seen a single time. The chain combines TRBV9 with TRBJ2-1, with a possible D match to TRBD2 (6 bases). V was trimmed by 0 bases and J by 6 bases, leaving 10 bases between them. This CDR3 is 14 amino acids long. Looked up from germline, CDR1 is SGDLS and CDR2 is YYNGEE. The CDR3 bases are TGTGCCAGCAGCGTAGGGCTGGGAGGCAATGAGCAGTTCTTC. Translating gives CASSVGLGGNEQFF.

The CDR3 loop is CASSWGGTDTQYF. The CDR3 DNA is TGTGCCAGCAGTTGGGGGGGGACAGATACGCAGTATTTT. The V and J genes are TRBV27 and TRBJ2-3; 7 bases align to TRBD2. The CDR3 length is 13 residues. Trimming removed 4 bases from V and 3 bases from J; junction bases left unmatched: 1. Looked up from germline, CDR1 is MNHEY and CDR2 is SMNVEV (reference sequence).

The rearrangement joins TRBV18 to TRBJ2-7, with TRBD1 matching 9 bases. Germline values: CDR1 KGHSH, CDR2 LQKENI. V shed 3 bases, J shed 2 bases, and the junction held 5 bases outside the gene matches. The length of the CDR3 is 15 residues. The CDR3 protein is CASSPERDRAYEQYF. In DNA form, the CDR3 reads TGTGCCAGCTCACCGGAGAGGGACAGGGCCTACGAGCAGTACTTC.

The chain uses TRBV5-6 and TRBJ2-7; D is perhaps TRBD1 (6 bases). The germline gives CDR1 SGHDT, CDR2 YYEEEE. The CDR3 totals 14 residues. V gave up 0 bases and J gave up 9 bases, with 16 bases separating them. CDR3 sequence (DNA): TGTGCCAGCAGCTTGGGCACAGGGATGGAGATGCAGTACTTC. It encodes CASSLGTGMEMQYF.

This sequence joins TRBV5-1 and TRBJ2-1, with D perhaps matching TRBD1 (5 bases). Germline V gene sequence: CDR1 SGHRS, CDR2 YFSETQ. This CDR3 is built from 16 residues. V lost 2 bases and J lost 5, with 17 bases in between. CDR3 nucleotide sequence: TGCGCCAGCAGCTTTCGCCCCAAGGGGCTCCACAATGAGCAGTTCTTC. It codes for CASSFRPKGLHNEQFF.

The chain is built from TRBV21-1 and TRBJ1-2. TRBV21-1 is assigned pseudogene status. The CDR3 loop spans 16 amino acids. CDR3 protein: CASSKLHLVFNYGYTF. The CDR3, as DNA: TGTGCCAGCAGCAAACTCCACCTGGTCTTTAACTATGGCTACACCTTC.

The chain is built from TRBV27 and TRBJ2-7, with TRBD1 matching over 7 bases. The CDR3 consists of 16 residues. V lost 5 bases and J lost 6; bases outside the gene matches: 16. Germline lookup yields CDR1 MNHEY and CDR2 SMNVEV (reference sequence). This CDR3 is CASSKQTDRPPSEQYF. The CDR3, as DNA: TGTGCCAGCAGTAAACAAACGGACAGGCCCCCCAGCGAGCAGTACTTC.

This chain joins TRBV6-5 and TRBJ2-5; no reliable D call. From germline, CDR1 is MNHEY and CDR2 SVGAGI. Trimming removed 1 base at V and 1 base at J, with 13 bases between. The CDR3 is 16 amino acids. CDR3 amino acids: CASSYLGREIQETQYF. CDR3 sequence (DNA): TGTGCCAGCAGTTACTTGGGCAGAGAAATCCAAGAGACCCAGTACTTC.

The gene calls are TRBV7-2 and TRBJ2-1, with 11 bases identical to TRBD2. This CDR3 spans 15 amino acids. J was trimmed by 8 bases and V by 4 bases; bases with no gene match: 7. Germline V gene data show CDR1 as SGHTA and CDR2 as FQGNSA. The CDR3 sequence is CASSSTSGSGYEQFF. The CDR3 DNA sequence: TGTGCCAGCAGCTCTACTAGCGGGAGCGGATATGAGCAGTTCTTC. Drawing the rest from reference TRBV7-2 and TRBJ2-1, the complete variable domain is GAGVSQSPSNKVTEKGKDVELRCDPISGHTALYWYRQSLGQGLEFLIYFQGNSAPDKSGLPSDRFSAERTGGSVSTLTIQRTQQEDSAVYLCASSSTSGSGYEQFFGPGTRLTVL.

J is TRBJ2-1 and V is TRBV6-6, with unresolved D. Trimming removed 2 bases at V and 10 bases at J, with 6 bases between. Germline V gene lookup returns CDR1 MNHNY and CDR2 SVGAGI (reference sequence). There are 11 residues in the CDR3. The CDR3 DNA sequence: TGTGCCAGCAGTTACGCAGACGAGCAGTTCTTC. Protein: CASSYADEQFF.